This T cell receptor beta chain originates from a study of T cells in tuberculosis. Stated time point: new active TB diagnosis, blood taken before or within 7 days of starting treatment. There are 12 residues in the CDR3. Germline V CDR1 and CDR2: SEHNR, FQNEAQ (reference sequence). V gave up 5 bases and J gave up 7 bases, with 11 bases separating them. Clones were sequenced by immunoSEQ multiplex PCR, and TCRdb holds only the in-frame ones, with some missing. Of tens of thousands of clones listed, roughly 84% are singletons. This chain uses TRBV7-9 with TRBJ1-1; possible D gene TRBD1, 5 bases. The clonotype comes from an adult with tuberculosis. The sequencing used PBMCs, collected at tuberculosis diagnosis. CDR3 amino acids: CASSRGSIEAFF. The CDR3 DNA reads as TGTGCCAGCAGCCGGGGGTCGATTGAAGCTTTCTTT.